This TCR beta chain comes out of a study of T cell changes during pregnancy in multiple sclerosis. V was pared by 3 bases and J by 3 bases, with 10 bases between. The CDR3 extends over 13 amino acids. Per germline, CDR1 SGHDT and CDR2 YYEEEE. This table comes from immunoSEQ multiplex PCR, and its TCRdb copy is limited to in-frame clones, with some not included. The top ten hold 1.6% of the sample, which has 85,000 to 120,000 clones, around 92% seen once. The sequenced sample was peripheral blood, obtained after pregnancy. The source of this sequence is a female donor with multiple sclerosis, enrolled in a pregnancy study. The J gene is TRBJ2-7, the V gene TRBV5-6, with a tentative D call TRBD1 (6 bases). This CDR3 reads CASSSTGFYEQYF. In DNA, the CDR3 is TGTGCCAGCAGCTCAACAGGGTTCTACGAGCAGTACTTC.